Below are 11 T cell receptor beta chains sequenced from a single sample in a study of blood T cells in healthy people across ages (dated by TCRdb to about 2015). The method was 5' RACE. The data were produced on an Illumina HiSeq 2500. A second PCR of about 7 to 12 cycles was performed with a sample-barcoded 5' primer and a J-beta primer mix. The raw public data were reprocessed by TCRdb itself: fastp quality trimming at Q25, MiXCR clonotype calling, in-frame beta chains only. CDR3 protein duplicates are merged, each entry listing the most common genes and DNA. In all, the sample holds roughly 640,000 distinct CDR3 sequences, and about 30% of those were seen once. The top ten hold around a sixth of the sample. Sequencing used blood. These receptors originate from a woman older than 75 in good health.

This clonotype was detected ten times or more. J is TRBJ2-5 and V is TRBV29-1; perhaps TRBD1 as D (5 bases). The CDR3 spans 12 residues. The V gene's germline CDR1 is SQVTM and CDR2 ANQGSEA. The ends were cut back, 3 bases at V and 5 bases at J, with 10 bases in the middle. The CDR3: CSVEEGDETQYF. CDR3 bases: TGCAGCGTTGAGGAAGGGGATGAGACCCAGTACTTC.

This clonotype was observed at least ten times. V gene TRBV7-3 combines with J gene TRBJ2-3; tentatively, D is TRBD1 (6 bases). Between the trimmed V and J ends, which lost 1 base and 6 bases, there was a span of 11 bases. CDR1 is SGHTA, CDR2 FQGTGA, per germline. The CDR3 has 14 amino acids. In DNA form, the CDR3 reads TGTGCCAGCAGCTTAAGGGCAGGGGACGATACGCAGTATTTT. Translating gives CASSLRAGDDTQYF. Combining the CDR3 with reference TRBV7-3 and TRBJ2-3 gives the whole variable domain GAGVSQTPSNKVTEKGKYVELRCDPISGHTALYWYRQSLGQGPEFLIYFQGTGAADDSGLPNDRFFAVRPEGSVSTLKIQRTERGDSAVYLCASSLRAGDDTQYFGPGTRLTVL.

As to this clonotype: This may be a read error: a much more frequent sequence differs by one nucleotide. This chain uses TRBV7-2 with TRBJ2-7, with TRBD2 matching over 16 bases. V gave up 6 bases and J gave up 7 bases; unmatched junction bases: 9. From germline, CDR1 is SGHTA and CDR2 FQGNSA. This CDR3 has 16 residues. CDR3 protein: CASSRTGTSGGVEQYF. In DNA, the CDR3 is TGTGCCAGCAGTCGTACCGGGACTAGCGGGGGGGTTGAGCAGTACTTC.

CDR3 nucleotide sequence: TGTGCCAGCAGCTTGGCTGTGTTCCAGGGTGGTGAAAAACTGTTTTTT. Translated: CASSLAVFQGGEKLFF. The chain recombines TRBV5-8 with TRBJ1-4, with TRBD1 as a possible D gene (5 bases). With 0 bases removed from V and 7 bases from J, the gap between germline ends came to 16 bases. CDR3 size: 16 residues. Germline V gene sequence: CDR1 SGHTS, CDR2 YDEGEE.

To note about this clonotype: This clone may be a read error of a much larger clone one base away. Since no conserved phenylalanine or tryptophan closes the CDR3, a read error is the likely cause. The rearrangement uses TRBV29-1 and TRBJ2-5, with D hard to call. The CDR3 runs 16 residues. Germline CDR1 is SQVTM and CDR2 is ANQGSEA. V was trimmed by 0 bases and J by 11 bases, leaving 25 bases between them. Here the CDR3 DNA reads TGCAGCGTTGAAGACCAGGCCAACGGTTTATACAATGAGCAGTACGTC. Its translation is CSVEDQANGLYNEQYV.

This clonotype was seen repeatedly, ten times or more. The chain employs TRBV5-1 and TRBJ1-2, with D perhaps TRBD1 (6 bases). Trimming stripped 4 bases from V and 2 bases from J, with 12 bases between. Looked up from germline, CDR1 is SGHRS and CDR2 is YFSETQ. The CDR3 covers 14 residues. The chain's CDR3 is CASSSTQGNYGYTF. CDR3 sequence (DNA): TGCGCCAGCAGCAGTACACAGGGAAACTATGGCTACACCTTC. Based on the CDR3 plus reference TRBV5-1 and TRBJ1-2, the full variable domain is KAGVTQTPRYLIKTRGQQVTLSCSPISGHRSVSWYQQTPGQGLQFLFEYFSETQRNKGNFPGRFSGRQFSNSRSEMNVSTLELGDSALYLCASSSTQGNYGYTFGSGTRLTVV.

The CDR3 spells CASREGGQSYNEQFF. The CDR3, as DNA: TGCGCCAGCAGAGAAGGGGGGCAGTCCTACAATGAGCAGTTCTTC. The chain combines TRBV10-2 with TRBJ2-1; D is tentatively TRBD1 or TRBD2 (6 bases each). V gave up 6 bases and J gave up 1 base, with 13 bases separating them. The CDR3 runs to 15 residues. CDR1 and CDR2 (germline): WSHSY, SAAADI.

This clonotype was seen more than once but under ten times. The chain has TRBV12-3 or TRBV12-4 and TRBJ2-2, with a tentative D call TRBD2 (6 bases). V was trimmed by 6 bases and J by 3 bases, leaving 11 bases between them. CDR3 size: 14 residues. CDR3 amino acids: CASSYRGDTGELFF. Here the CDR3 DNA reads TGTGCCAGCAGCTACCGCGGGGACACCGGGGAGCTGTTTTTT.

Points on this clonotype: Given a much more abundant clone one base away, this may be a read error. CDR3 sequence reads: CASGGRGAYEQYF. The CDR3 coding sequence is TGTGCCAGCGGAGGGCGGGGGGCCTACGAGCAGTACTTC. V and J are TRBV7-8 and TRBJ2-7; 8 nucleotides match TRBD2. This CDR3 contains 13 residues. CDR1 SGHVS and CDR2 FQNEAQ come from the germline V gene. After removal of 8 bases from V and 2 bases from J, the junction contained 5 bases not matched to a gene.

This clonotype was counted a few times. The gene calls are TRBV6-6 and TRBJ1-1; TRBD1 is a possible D gene (5 bases). This CDR3 comprises 13 residues. V lost 7 bases, J lost 4 bases, and 13 bases lay in between. Looked up from germline, CDR1 is MNHNY and CDR2 is SVGAGI (reference sequence). CDR3 coding DNA: TGTGCCAGCACCTCGACGGGGGGCACTGAAGCTTTCTTT. Encoded protein: CASTSTGGTEAFF.

The rearrangement joins TRBV20-1 to TRBJ1-5; 9 nucleotides align to TRBD1. The germline V gene has CDR1 DFQATT and CDR2 SNEGSKA (reference sequence). The CDR3 has 15 residues. The junction had 10 bases not matched to a gene; V was cut back by 5 bases and J by 5 bases. CDR3 nucleotide sequence: TGCAGTGCTCCCCCAGGGACAGGGTTGGATCAGCCCCAGCATTTT. Residues: CSAPPGTGLDQPQHF.